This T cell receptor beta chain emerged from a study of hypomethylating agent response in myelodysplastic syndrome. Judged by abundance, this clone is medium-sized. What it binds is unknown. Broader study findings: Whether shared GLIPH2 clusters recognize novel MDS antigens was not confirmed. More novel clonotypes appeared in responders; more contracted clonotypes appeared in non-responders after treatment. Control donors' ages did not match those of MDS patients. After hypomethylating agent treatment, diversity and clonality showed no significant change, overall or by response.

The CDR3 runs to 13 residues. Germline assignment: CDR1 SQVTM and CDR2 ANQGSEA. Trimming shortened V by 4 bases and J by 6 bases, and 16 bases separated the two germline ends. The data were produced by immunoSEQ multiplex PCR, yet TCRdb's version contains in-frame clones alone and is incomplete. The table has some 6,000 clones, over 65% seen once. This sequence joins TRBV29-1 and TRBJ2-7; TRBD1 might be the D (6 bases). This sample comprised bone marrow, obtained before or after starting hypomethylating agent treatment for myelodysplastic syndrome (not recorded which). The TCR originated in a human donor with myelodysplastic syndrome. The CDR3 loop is CSVGSGENGEQYF. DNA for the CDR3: TGCAGCGTTGGGTCAGGGGAAAACGGCGAGCAGTACTTC.